This T cell receptor beta chain was identified during a study of blood T cell repertoires in COVID-19. Trimming cost V 2 bases and J 4 bases, with 13 bases left between them. In germline, CDR1 is SGHTS, CDR2 YDEGEE. This CDR3 contains 15 residues. Profiled with immunoSEQ multiplex PCR; TCRdb holds only in-frame clones, not every one. The sample yields 350,000 to 400,000 clones, more than 80% seen once. The sequencing input was PBMCs or T cells enriched from blood (not recorded which). This receptor was taken from a young man who had recovered from COVID-19. V usage is TRBV5-8 and J usage is TRBJ1-5; D remains ambiguous. CDR3 coding DNA: TGTGCCAGCAGCTTCGAGCGGCAGAGAAATCAGCCCCAGCATTTT. Translated, it gives CASSFERQRNQPQHF.